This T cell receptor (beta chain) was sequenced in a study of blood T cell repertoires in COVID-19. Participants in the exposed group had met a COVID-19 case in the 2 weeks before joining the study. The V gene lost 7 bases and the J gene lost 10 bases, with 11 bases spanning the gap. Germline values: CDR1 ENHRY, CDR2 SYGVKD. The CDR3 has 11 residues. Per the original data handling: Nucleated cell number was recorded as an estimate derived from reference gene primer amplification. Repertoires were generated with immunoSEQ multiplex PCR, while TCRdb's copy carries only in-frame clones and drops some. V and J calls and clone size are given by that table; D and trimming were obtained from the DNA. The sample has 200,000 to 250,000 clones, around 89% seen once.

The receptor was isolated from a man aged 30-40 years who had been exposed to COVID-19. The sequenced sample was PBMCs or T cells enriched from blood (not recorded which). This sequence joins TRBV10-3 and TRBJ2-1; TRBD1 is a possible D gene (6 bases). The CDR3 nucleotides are TGTGCCATCACCGTTGGGACAGAGCAGTTCTTC. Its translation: CAITVGTEQFF.